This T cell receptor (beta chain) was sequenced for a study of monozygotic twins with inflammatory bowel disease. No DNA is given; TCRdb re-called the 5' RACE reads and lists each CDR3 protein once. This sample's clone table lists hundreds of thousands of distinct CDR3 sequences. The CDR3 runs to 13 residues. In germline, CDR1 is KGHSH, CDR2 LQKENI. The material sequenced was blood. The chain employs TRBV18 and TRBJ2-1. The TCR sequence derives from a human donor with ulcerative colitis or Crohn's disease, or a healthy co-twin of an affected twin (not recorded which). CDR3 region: CASSQPDYNEQFF.